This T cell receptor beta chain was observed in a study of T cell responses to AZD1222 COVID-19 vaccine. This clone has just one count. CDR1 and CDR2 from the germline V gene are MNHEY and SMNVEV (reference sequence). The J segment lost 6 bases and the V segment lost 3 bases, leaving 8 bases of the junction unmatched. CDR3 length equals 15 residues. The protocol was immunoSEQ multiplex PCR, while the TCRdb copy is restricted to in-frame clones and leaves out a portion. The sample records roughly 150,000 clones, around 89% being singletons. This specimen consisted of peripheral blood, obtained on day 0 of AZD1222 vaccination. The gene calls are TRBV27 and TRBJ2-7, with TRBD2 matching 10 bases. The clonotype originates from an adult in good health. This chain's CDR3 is CASSFSPSGSSEQYF. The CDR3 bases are TGTGCCAGCAGTTTTTCTCCTAGCGGGAGCTCCGAGCAGTACTTC.